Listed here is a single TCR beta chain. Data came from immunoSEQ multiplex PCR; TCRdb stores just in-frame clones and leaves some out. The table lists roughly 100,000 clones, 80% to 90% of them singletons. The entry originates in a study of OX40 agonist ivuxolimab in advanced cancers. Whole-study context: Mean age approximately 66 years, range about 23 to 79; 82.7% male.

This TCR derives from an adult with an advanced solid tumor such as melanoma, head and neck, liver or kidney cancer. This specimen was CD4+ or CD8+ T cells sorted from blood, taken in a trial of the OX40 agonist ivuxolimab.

CDR3 sequence reads: CAISEGGQYGNIQYF. CDR3 nucleotide sequence: TGTGCCATCAGTGAGGGGGGGCAATACGGAAACATTCAGTACTTC. The rearrangement joins TRBV10-3 to TRBJ2-4, with D perhaps being TRBD1 or TRBD2 (6 bases each). The CDR3 runs 15 residues. Germline CDR1 and CDR2: ENHRY and SYGVKD. The V and J ends lost 2 bases and 6 bases respectively, with 14 bases between them.